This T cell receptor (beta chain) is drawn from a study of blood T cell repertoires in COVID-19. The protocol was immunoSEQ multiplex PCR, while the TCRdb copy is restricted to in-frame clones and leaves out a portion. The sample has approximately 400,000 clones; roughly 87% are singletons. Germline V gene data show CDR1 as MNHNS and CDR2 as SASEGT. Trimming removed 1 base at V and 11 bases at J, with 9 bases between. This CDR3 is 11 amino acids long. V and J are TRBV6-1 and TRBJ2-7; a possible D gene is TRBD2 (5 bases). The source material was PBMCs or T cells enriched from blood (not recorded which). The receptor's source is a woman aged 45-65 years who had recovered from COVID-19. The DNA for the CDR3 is TGTGCCAGCAGTGAAGGTTGGGGAGAGTACTTC. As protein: CASSEGWGEYF.